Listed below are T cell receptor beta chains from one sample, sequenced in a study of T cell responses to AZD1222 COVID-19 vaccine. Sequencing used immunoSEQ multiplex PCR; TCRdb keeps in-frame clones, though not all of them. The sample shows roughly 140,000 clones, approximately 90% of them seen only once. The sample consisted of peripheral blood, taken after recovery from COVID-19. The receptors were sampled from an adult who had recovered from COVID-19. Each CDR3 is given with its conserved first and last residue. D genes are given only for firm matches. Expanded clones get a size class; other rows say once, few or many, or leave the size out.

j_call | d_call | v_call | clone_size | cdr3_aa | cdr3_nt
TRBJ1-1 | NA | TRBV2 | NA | CASSEHLNTEAFF | TGTGCCAGCAGTGAACATCTGAACACTGAAGCTTTCTTT
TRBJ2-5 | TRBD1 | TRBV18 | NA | CASSPGQQETQYF | TGTGCCAGCTCACCGGGACAGCAAGAGACCCAGTACTTC
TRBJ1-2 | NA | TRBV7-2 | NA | CASSLATSYGYTF | TGTGCCAGCAGCTTAGCGACATCCTATGGCTACACCTTC
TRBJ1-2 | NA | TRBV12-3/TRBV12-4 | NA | CASSRGGGHGYTF | TGTGCCAGCAGTCGGGGAGGCGGGCACGGCTACACCTTC
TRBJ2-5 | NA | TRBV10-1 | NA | CASSDGAGVETQYF | TGCGCCAGCAGTGACGGGGCAGGGGTTGAGACCCAGTACTTC
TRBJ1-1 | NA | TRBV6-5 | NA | CASSRMNTEAFF | TGTGCCAGCAGTCGAATGAACACTGAAGCTTTCTTT
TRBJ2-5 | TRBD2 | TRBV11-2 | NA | CASRASPTSALGETQYF | TGTGCCAGCAGAGCCTCCCCCACTAGCGCTTTGGGAGAGACCCAGTACTTC
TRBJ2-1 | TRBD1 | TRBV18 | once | CASSYETGTGSRYEQFF | TGTGCCAGCTCATACGAAACCGGGACAGGGTCCCGTTATGAGCAGTTCTTC
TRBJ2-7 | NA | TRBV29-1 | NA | CSVEDRLSSYEQYF | TGCAGCGTTGAAGATAGGCTATCTTCCTACGAGCAGTACTTC
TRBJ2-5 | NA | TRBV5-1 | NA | CASSLTGTQYF | TGCGCCAGCAGCTTGACCGGGACCCAGTACTTC
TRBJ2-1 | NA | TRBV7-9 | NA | CASSRYYEQFF | TGTGCCAGCAGCCGTTATTATGAGCAGTTCTTC
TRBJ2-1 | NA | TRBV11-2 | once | CASSHSGYNEQFF | TGTGCCAGCAGCCATAGTGGCTACAATGAGCAGTTCTTC
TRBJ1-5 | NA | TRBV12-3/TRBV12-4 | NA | CASSFGGHQPQHF | TGTGCCAGCAGTTTCGGGGGTCATCAGCCCCAGCATTTT
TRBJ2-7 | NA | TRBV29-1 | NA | CSVGFRDSYEQYF | TGCAGCGTCGGCTTTCGGGATTCCTACGAGCAGTACTTC
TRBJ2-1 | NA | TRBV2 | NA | CASTPGWRNEQFF | TGTGCCAGCACCCCCGGGTGGCGGAATGAGCAGTTCTTC
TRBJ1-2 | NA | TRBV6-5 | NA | CASSYQGPLRGYTF | TGTGCCAGCAGTTACCAGGGCCCCCTTCGTGGCTACACCTTC
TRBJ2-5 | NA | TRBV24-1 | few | CATSDFSQGKETQYF | TGTGCCACCAGTGATTTCTCGCAGGGAAAAGAGACCCAGTACTTC
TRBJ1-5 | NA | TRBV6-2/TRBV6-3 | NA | CASSYSRGRYSNQPQHF | TGTGCCAGCAGTTACTCGAGGGGGAGATATAGCAATCAGCCCCAGCATTTT
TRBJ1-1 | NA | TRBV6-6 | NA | CASTMGGFGTEAFF | TGTGCCAGCACCATGGGGGGGTTCGGCACTGAAGCTTTCTTT
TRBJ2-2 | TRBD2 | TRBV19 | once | CASMGTSGRVGNTGELFF | TGTGCCAGTATGGGTACTAGCGGGAGGGTAGGGAACACCGGGGAGCTGTTTTTT
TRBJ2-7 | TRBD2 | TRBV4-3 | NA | CASSQDGGGFTEQYF | TGCGCCAGCAGCCAAGATGGGGGGGGTTTTACCGAGCAGTACTTC
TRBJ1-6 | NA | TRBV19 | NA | CASRITGHVINSPLHF | TGTGCCAGTAGAATAACGGGACACGTCATAAATTCACCCCTCCACTTT
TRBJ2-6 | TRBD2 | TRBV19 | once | CASSSRLAGVSGANVLTF | TGTGCCAGTAGTTCCCGACTAGCGGGGGTCTCTGGGGCCAACGTCCTGACTTTC
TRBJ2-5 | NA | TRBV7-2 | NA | CASSIFVGFQETQYF | TGTGCCAGCAGCATCTTCGTTGGGTTCCAAGAGACCCAGTACTTC
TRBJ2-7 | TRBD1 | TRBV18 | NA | CASSPDRGSYEQYF | TGTGCCAGCTCACCGGACAGGGGATCCTACGAGCAGTACTTC
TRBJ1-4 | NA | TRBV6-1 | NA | CASSAGRLNGNEKLFF | TGTGCCAGCAGTGCGGGTCGTTTAAATGGGAATGAAAAACTGTTTTTT
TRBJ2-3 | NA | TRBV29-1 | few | CSVPILGGGPGDTQYF | TGCAGCGTTCCCATACTGGGAGGGGGGCCCGGGGATACGCAGTATTTT
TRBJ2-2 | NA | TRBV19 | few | CASSFRTGELFF | TGTGCCAGTAGTTTCCGGACAGGGGAGCTGTTTTTT
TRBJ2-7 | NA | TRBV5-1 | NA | CASRANGGATYEQYF | TGCGCCAGCAGGGCTAATGGGGGGGCCACCTACGAGCAGTACTTC
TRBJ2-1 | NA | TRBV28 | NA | CASRIGGTSSYNEQFF | TGTGCCAGCAGAATCGGCGGAACCAGCTCCTACAATGAGCAGTTCTTC
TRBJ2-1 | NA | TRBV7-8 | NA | CASSLGSYNEQFF | TGTGCCAGCAGCTTGGGGTCCTACAATGAGCAGTTCTTC
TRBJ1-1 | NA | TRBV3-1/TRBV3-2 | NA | CASSHLTGNTEAFF | TGTGCCAGCAGCCATTTAACAGGTAACACTGAAGCTTTCTTT
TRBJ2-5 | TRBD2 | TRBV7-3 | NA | CASSSRPGAGQTQYF | TGTGCCAGCAGCTCGCGCCCGGGAGCGGGGCAGACCCAGTACTTC
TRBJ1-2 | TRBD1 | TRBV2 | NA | CATTGGYGYTF | TGTGCCACGACAGGGGGCTATGGCTACACCTTC
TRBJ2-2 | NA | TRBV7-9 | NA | CASSLMNTGELFF | TGTGCCAGCAGCTTGATGAACACCGGGGAGCTGTTTTTT
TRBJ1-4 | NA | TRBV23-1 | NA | CASIQAGDEKLFF | TGCGCCAGCATTCAAGCAGGGGATGAAAAACTGTTTTTT
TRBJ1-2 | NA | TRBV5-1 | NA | CASSSSGANYGYTF | TGCGCCAGCAGCTCGTCCGGGGCTAACTATGGCTACACCTTC
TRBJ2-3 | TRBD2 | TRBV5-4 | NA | CATSSGGPSSTDTQYF | TGTGCCACTTCTAGCGGGGGGCCATCTAGCACAGATACGCAGTATTTT
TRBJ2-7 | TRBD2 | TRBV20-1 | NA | CSASNAGGPGEQYF | TGCAGTGCTAGTAACGCGGGAGGGCCTGGCGAGCAGTACTTC
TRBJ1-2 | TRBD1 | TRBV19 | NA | CASSPDRSNYGYTF | TGTGCCAGTAGTCCGGACAGGTCTAACTATGGCTACACCTTC
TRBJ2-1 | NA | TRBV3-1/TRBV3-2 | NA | CASSQVSEQFF | TGTGCCAGCAGCCAAGTCTCTGAGCAGTTCTTC
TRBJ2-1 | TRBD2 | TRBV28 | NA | CASSPSGRAFHEQFF | TGTGCCAGCAGTCCTAGCGGGAGGGCCTTTCATGAGCAGTTCTTC
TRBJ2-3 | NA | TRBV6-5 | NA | CASSLDSYTDTQYF | TGTGCCAGCAGCCTGGACAGCTACACAGATACGCAGTATTTT
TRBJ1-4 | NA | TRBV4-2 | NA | CASSPDRQKLFF | TGTGCCAGCAGCCCCGACAGGCAGAAACTGTTTTTT
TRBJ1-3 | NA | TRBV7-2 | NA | CASRSAASGNTIYF | TGTGCCAGCAGGTCAGCAGCCTCTGGAAACACCATATATTTT
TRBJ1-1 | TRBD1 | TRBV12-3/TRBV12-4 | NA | CASSQWDSTEAFF | TGTGCCAGCAGTCAATGGGACAGCACTGAAGCTTTCTTT